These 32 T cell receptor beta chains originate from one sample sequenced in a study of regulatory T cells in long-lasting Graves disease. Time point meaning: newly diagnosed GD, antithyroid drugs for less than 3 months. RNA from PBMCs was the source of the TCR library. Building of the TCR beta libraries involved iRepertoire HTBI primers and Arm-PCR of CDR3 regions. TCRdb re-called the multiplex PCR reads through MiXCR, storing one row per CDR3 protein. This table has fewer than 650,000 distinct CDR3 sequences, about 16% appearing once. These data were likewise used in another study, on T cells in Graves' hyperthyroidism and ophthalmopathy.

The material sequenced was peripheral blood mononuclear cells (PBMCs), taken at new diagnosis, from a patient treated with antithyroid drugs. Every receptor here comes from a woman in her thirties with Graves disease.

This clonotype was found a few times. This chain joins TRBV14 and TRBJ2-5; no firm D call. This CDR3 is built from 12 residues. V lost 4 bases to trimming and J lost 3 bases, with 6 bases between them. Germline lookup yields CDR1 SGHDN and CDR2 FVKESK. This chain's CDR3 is CASSRTEETQYF. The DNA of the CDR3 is TGTGCCAGCAGCCGGACCGAAGAGACCCAGTACTTC.

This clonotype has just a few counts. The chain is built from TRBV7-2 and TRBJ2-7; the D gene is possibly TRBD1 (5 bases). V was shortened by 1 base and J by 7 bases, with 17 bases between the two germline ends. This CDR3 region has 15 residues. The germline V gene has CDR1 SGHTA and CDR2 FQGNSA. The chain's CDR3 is CASSLEGLPRGEQYF. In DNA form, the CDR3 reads TGTGCCAGCAGCTTAGAGGGGCTCCCGAGAGGAGAGCAGTACTTC.

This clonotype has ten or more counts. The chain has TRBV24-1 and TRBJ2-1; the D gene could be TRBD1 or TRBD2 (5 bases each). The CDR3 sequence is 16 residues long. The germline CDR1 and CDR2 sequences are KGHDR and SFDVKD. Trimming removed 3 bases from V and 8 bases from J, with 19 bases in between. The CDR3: CATSDRGGSGSYEQFF. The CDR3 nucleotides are TGTGCCACCAGTGATCGAGGAGGTTCAGGGTCCTATGAGCAGTTCTTC.

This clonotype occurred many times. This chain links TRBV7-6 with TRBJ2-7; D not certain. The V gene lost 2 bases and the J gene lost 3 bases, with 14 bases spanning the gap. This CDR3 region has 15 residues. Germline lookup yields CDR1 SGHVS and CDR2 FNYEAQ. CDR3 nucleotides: TGTGCCAGCAGCTTAAGAGTCCGTTCGGACTACGAGCAGTACTTC. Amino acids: CASSLRVRSDYEQYF.

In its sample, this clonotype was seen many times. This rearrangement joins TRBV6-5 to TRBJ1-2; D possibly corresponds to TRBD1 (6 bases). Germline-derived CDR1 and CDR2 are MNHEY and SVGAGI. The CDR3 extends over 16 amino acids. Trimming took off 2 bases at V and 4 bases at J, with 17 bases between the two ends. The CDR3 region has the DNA TGTGCCAGCAGTTACGTGGCAGGGGATTTGGGCTATGGCTACACCTTC. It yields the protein CASSYVAGDLGYGYTF.

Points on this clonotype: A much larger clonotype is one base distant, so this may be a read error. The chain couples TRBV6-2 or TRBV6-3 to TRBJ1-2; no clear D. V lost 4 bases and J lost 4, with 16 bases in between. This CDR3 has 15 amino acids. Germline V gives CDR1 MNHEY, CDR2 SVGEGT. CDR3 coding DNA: TGTGCCAGCAGTTCCCCGGGGAGCACGACCTATGGCTACACCTTC. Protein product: CASSSPGSTTYGYTF.

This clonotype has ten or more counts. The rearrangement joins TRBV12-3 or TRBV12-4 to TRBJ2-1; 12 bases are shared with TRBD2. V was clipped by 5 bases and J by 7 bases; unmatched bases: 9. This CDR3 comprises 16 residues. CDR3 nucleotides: TGTGCCAGCAGTAGGACTAGCGGGGCTACTATTAATGAGCAGTTCTTC. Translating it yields CASSRTSGATINEQFF.

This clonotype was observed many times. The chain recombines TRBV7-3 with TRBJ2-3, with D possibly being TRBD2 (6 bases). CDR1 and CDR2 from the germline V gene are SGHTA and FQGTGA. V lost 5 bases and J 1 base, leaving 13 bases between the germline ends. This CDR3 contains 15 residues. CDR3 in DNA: TGTGCCAGCAGCCCCACGGGAGTAGGCACAGATACGCAGTATTTT. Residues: CASSPTGVGTDTQYF.

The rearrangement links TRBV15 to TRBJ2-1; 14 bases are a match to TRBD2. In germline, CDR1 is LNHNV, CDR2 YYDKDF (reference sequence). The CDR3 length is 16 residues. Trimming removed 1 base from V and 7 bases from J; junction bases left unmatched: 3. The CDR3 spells CATSRGGLAGVNEQFF. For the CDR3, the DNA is TGTGCCACCAGCAGAGGGGGACTAGCGGGAGTGAATGAGCAGTTCTTC.

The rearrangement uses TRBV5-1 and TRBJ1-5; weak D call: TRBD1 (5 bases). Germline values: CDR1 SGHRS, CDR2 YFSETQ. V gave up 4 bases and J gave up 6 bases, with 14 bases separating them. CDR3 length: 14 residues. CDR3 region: CASSLTEGSQPQHF. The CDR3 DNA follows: TGCGCCAGCAGCCTGACAGAGGGAAGTCAGCCCCAGCATTTT.

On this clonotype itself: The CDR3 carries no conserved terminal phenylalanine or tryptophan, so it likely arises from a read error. The CDR3 is CASIGRLNSNQPQHS. DNA of the CDR3: TGTGCCAGCATAGGACGGCTAAATAGCAATCAGCCCCAGCATTCT. V gene TRBV28 combines with J gene TRBJ1-5; D not certain. The CDR3 covers 15 residues. The V gene lost 7 bases and the J gene lost 0 bases, with 13 bases spanning the gap. CDR1 and CDR2 from the germline V gene are MDHEN and SYDVKM.

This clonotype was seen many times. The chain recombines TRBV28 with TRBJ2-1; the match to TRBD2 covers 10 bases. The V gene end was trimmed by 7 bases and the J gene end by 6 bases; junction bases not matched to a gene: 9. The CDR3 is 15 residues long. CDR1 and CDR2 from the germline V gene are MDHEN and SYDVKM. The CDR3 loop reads CASKGAGGEVNEQFF. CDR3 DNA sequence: TGTGCCAGCAAAGGAGCGGGAGGGGAAGTCAATGAGCAGTTCTTC.

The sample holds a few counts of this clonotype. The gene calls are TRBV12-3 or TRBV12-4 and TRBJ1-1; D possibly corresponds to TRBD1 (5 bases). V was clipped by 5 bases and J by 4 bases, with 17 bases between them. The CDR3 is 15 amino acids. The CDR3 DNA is TGTGCCAGCAGTCGCACCGGGATTGGGACCACTGAAGCTTTCTTT. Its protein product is CASSRTGIGTTEAFF.

This CDR3 reads CASSQSGLVYNEQFF. In nucleotides, the CDR3 is TGCGCCAGCAGCCAATCCGGGCTTGTCTACAATGAGCAGTTCTTC. The V and J genes are TRBV4-1 and TRBJ2-1; D uncertain. The V end was cut by 2 bases, the J end by 3 bases, with 11 bases between. From germline, CDR1 is MGHRA and CDR2 YSYEKL. The CDR3 runs 15 residues.

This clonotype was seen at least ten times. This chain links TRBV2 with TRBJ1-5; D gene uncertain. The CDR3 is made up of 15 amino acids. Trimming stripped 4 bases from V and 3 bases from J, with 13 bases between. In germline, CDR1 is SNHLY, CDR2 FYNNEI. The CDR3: CASSVTGYHNQPQHF. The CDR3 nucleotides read TGTGCCAGCAGTGTAACGGGATATCACAATCAGCCCCAGCATTTT.

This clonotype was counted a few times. The DNA for the CDR3 is TGCGCCAGCATCCCATGGGGACAGGAGGGCTACGAGCAGTACTTC. Its translation is CASIPWGQEGYEQYF. This chain joins TRBV5-1 and TRBJ2-7; 8 bases match TRBD1. The CDR3 runs 15 residues. The V segment lost 6 bases and the J segment 3 bases; nucleotides outside the gene matches: 11. Germline values: CDR1 SGHRS, CDR2 YFSETQ.

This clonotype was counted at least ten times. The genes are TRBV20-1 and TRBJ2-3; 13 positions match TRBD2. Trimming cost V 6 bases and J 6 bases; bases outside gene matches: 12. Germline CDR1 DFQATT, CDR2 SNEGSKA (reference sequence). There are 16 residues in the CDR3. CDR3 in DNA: TGCAGTGCGACTGATCGGACTAGCGGGAGAATGGATACGCAGTATTTT. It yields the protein CSATDRTSGRMDTQYF.

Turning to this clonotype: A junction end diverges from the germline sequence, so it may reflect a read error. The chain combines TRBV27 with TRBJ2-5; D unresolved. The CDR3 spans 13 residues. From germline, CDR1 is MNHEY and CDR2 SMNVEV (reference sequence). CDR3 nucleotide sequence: TGTGCCAGCAGTTCCCCGTTGCAAGAGACCCAGCACTTC. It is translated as CASSSPLQETQHF.

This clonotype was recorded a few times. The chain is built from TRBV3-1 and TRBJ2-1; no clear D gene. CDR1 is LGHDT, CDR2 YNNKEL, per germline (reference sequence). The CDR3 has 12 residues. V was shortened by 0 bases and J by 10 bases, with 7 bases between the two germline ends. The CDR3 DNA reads TGTGCCAGCAGCCAAGAATATAAAGAGCAGTTCTTC. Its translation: CASSQEYKEQFF.

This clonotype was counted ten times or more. CDR3: CASSLALIQGDTQYF. The CDR3 nucleotides read TGCGCCAGCAGCTTGGCTCTCATCCAGGGGGATACGCAGTATTTT. The chain uses TRBV5-1 and TRBJ2-3; D perhaps matches TRBD1 (6 bases). Per the germline V gene, CDR1 is SGHRS and CDR2 is YFSETQ. This CDR3 spans 15 amino acids. V was clipped by 0 bases and J by 6 bases, with 14 bases between them.

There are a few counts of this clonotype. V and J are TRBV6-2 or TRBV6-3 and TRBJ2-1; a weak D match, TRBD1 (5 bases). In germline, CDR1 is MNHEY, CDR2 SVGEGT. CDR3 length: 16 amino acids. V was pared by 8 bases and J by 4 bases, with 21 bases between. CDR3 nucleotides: TGTGCCAGCGCTCAGACAGCGACACACCTTTACAATGAGCAGTTCTTC. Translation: CASAQTATHLYNEQFF.

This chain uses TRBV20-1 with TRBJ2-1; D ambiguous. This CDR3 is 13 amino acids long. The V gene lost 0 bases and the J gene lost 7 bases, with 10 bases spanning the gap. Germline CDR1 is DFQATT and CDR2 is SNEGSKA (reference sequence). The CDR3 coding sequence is TGCAGTGCTAGAGATCTCGGTCGGAATGAGCAGTTCTTC. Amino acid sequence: CSARDLGRNEQFF.

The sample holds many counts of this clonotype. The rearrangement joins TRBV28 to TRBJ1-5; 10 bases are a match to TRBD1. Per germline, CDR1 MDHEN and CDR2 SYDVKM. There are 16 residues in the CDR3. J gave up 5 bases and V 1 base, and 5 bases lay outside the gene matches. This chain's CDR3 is CASSLYGQGVHQPQHF. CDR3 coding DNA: TGTGCCAGCAGTTTATACGGACAGGGGGTTCATCAGCCCCAGCATTTT.

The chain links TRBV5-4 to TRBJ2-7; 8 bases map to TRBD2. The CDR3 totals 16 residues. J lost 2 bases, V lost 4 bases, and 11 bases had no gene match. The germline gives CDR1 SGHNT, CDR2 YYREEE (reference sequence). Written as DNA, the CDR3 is TGTGCCAGCAGCCGAAAGCTATACGGGAGGGCCTACGAGCAGTACTTC. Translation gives CASSRKLYGRAYEQYF. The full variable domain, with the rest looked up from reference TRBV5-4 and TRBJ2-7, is ETGVTQSPTHLIKTRGQQVTLRCSSQSGHNTVSWYQQALGQGPQFIFQYYREEENGRGNFPPRFSGLQFPNYSSELNVNALELDDSALYLCASSRKLYGRAYEQYFGPGTRLTVT.

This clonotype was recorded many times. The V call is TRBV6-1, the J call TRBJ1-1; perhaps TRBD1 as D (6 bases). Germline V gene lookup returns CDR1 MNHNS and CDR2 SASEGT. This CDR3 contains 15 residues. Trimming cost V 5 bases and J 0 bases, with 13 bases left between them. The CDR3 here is CASSRTVNMNTEAFF. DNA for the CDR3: TGTGCCAGCAGTAGGACAGTAAACATGAACACTGAAGCTTTCTTT.

CDR3 DNA sequence: TGCAGTACAGGAAGGGCCGGTCAGCCCCAGCATTTT. It yields the protein CSTGRAGQPQHF. The chain carries TRBV20-1 and TRBJ1-5; tentatively, D is TRBD1 (5 bases). V was clipped by 8 bases and J by 6 bases, with 14 bases between them. CDR1 and CDR2 from the germline V gene are DFQATT and SNEGSKA (reference sequence). This CDR3 has 12 amino acids.

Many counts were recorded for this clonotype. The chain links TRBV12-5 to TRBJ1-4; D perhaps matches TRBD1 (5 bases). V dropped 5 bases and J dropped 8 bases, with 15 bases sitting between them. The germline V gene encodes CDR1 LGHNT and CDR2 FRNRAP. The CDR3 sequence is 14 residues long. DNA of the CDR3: TGTGCTAGTGGTCCTACAGGATGGGGGGAAAAACTGTTTTTT. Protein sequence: CASGPTGWGEKLFF.

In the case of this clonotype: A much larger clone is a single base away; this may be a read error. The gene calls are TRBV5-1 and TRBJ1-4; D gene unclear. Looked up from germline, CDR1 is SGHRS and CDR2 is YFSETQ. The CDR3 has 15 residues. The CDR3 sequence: CASSLEGNTNEKLLF. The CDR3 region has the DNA TGCGCCAGCAGCTTGGAAGGGAATACTAATGAAAAACTGCTTTTT. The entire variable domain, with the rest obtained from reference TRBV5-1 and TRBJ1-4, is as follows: KAGVTQTPRYLIKTRGQQVTLSCSPISGHRSVSWYQQTPGQGLQFLFEYFSETQRNKGNFPGRFSGRQFSNSRSEMNVSTLELGDSALYLCASSLEGNTNEKLLFGSGTQLSVL.

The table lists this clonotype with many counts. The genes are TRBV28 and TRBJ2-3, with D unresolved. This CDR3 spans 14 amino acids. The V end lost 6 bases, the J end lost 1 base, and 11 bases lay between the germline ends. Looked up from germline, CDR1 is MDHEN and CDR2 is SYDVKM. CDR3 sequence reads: CASSGPGGTDTQYF. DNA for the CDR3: TGTGCCAGCAGCGGACCTGGGGGCACAGATACGCAGTATTTT.

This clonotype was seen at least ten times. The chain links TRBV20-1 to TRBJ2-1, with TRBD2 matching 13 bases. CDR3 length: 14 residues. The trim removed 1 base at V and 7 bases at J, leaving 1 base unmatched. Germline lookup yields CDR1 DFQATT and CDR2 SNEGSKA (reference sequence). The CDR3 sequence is CSARGTSGSNEQFF. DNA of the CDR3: TGCAGTGCTAGAGGGACTAGCGGGAGTAATGAGCAGTTCTTC.

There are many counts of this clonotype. Written as DNA, the CDR3 is TGCGCCAGCAGCTTGACCCCCCTCGGGAGCACAGATACGCAGTATTTT. This encodes CASSLTPLGSTDTQYF. V and J are TRBV5-1 and TRBJ2-3; no clear D. V lost 1 base, J lost 0 bases, and 12 bases lay in between. The CDR3 spans 16 residues. The germline CDR1 and CDR2 sequences are SGHRS and YFSETQ.

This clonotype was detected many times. CDR3 in DNA: TGTGCCAGCACCGCGGGGGGATATTACGAGCAGTACTTC. Translating it yields CASTAGGYYEQYF. The chain carries TRBV28 and TRBJ2-7; 8 nucleotides align to TRBD2. There are 13 residues in the CDR3. With V trimmed by 7 bases and J by 4 bases, 6 bases remained unmatched. Germline-derived CDR1 and CDR2 are MDHEN and SYDVKM.